A single sample is the source of the 14 T cell receptor beta chains below, sequenced in a study of blood T cell repertoires in COVID-19. Using immunoSEQ multiplex PCR, the repertoire was profiled, and TCRdb retains in-frame clones only, with some absent. The data contain 250,000 to 400,000 clones, more than 70% of them singletons. The sample taken for sequencing was PBMCs or T cells enriched from blood (not recorded which). The receptors stem from a woman in her 30s who had recovered from COVID-19.

This clone was picked up one time. CDR3 coding DNA: TGTGCCAGTAGCCGACAGGGGGATGTCCGGGAGCAGTACTTC. It is translated as CASSRQGDVREQYF. The chain uses TRBV19 and TRBJ2-7, with 9 bases aligning to TRBD1. CDR3 length: 14 amino acids. J was trimmed by 7 bases and V by 6 bases; bases with no gene match: 10. Germline V gene lookup returns CDR1 LNHDA and CDR2 SQIVND (reference sequence).

This chain uses TRBV7-2 with TRBJ1-5; no firm D call. In germline, CDR1 is SGHTA, CDR2 FQGNSA. The CDR3 runs 15 residues. V gave up 3 bases and J gave up 3 bases, with 12 bases separating them. Here the CDR3 DNA reads TGTGCCAGCAGCTTCGTGACCGGGGACAATCAGCCCCAGCATTTT. Translated: CASSFVTGDNQPQHF. Full variable domain (remainder filled in from reference TRBV7-2 and TRBJ1-5): GAGVSQSPSNKVTEKGKDVELRCDPISGHTALYWYRQSLGQGLEFLIYFQGNSAPDKSGLPSDRFSAERTGGSVSTLTIQRTQQEDSAVYLCASSFVTGDNQPQHFGDGTRLSIL.

V usage is TRBV2 and J usage is TRBJ1-6; unclear D gene. There are 12 residues in the CDR3. The V end lost 4 bases, the J end lost 13 bases, and 11 bases lay between the germline ends. The V gene's germline CDR1 is SNHLY and CDR2 FYNNEI. The CDR3 sequence is CASSALSVPLHF. As DNA, the CDR3 is TGTGCCAGCAGTGCCCTGTCTGTGCCCCTCCACTTT.

The chain employs TRBV10-3 and TRBJ1-3; D unclear. This CDR3 region has 16 residues. Trimming pared 3 bases from V and 0 bases from J, leaving 12 bases between. Germline CDR1 is ENHRY and CDR2 is SYGVKD. The CDR3 loop reads CAISDPGRSSGNTIYF. The CDR3 DNA follows: TGTGCCATCAGTGATCCAGGCAGAAGCTCTGGAAACACCATATATTTT.

The chain couples TRBV11-2 to TRBJ1-1; maybe TRBD1 (5 bases). This CDR3 is built from 14 residues. V lost 3 bases and J 4 bases, leaving 12 bases between the germline ends. The germline gives CDR1 SGHAT, CDR2 FQNNGV. CDR3 DNA sequence: TGTGCCAGCAGCTTCCCGGGACTTACCACTGAAGCTTTCTTT. Translated, it gives CASSFPGLTTEAFF.

The chain has TRBV28 and TRBJ2-7, with 7 positions matching TRBD1. In germline, CDR1 is MDHEN, CDR2 SYDVKM. This CDR3 spans 14 amino acids. The ends lost 7 bases at V and 3 bases at J; junction bases unmatched: 9. The CDR3 DNA sequence: TGTGCCAGCACTAATACCGGGACAGTCTACGAGCAGTACTTC. This codes for CASTNTGTVYEQYF.

CDR3 protein: CASSLFGGGVAEKLFF. In nucleotides, the CDR3 is TGTGCCAGCAGCTTATTCGGGGGTGGGGTTGCTGAAAAACTGTTTTTT. V and J are TRBV7-2 and TRBJ1-4, with D possibly TRBD1 on 5 matching bases. Germline V CDR1 and CDR2: SGHTA, FQGNSA. V was clipped by 2 bases and J by 7 bases, with 17 bases between them. The CDR3 length is 16 residues.

The chain is built from TRBV28 and TRBJ1-2; 8 nucleotides align to TRBD1. This CDR3 has 12 amino acids. Germline CDR1 MDHEN, CDR2 SYDVKM. V gave up 10 bases and J gave up 3 bases; unmatched junction bases: 4. CDR3 in amino acids: CATRTGYYGYTF. The CDR3 DNA reads TGTGCCACCCGGACAGGGTACTATGGCTACACCTTC.

The chain couples TRBV12-3 or TRBV12-4 to TRBJ1-1; D is ambiguous. The V end lost 3 bases, the J end lost 4 bases, and 6 bases lay between the germline ends. The CDR3 extends over 12 amino acids. This CDR3 reads CASSFVVTEAFF. For the CDR3, the DNA is TGTGCCAGCAGTTTCGTAGTCACTGAAGCTTTCTTT.

Remarks on this clone: This same CDR3 is encoded by further DNA sequences in the sample. The V call is TRBV4-3, the J call TRBJ1-3, with D possibly being TRBD1 (5 bases). Trimming took 0 bases from V and 2 from J, leaving 8 bases between them. CDR3 length equals 15 residues. Germline CDR1 is LGHNA and CDR2 is YSLEER. The CDR3 bases are TGCGCCAGCAGCCAAGACAAGGGGACTGGAAACACCATATATTTT. Translation: CASSQDKGTGNTIYF.

The chain couples TRBV6-2 or TRBV6-3 to TRBJ2-7; 8 nucleotides align to TRBD2. With V trimmed by 6 bases and J by 3 bases, 7 bases remained unmatched. Germline V gene data show CDR1 as MNHEY and CDR2 as SVGEGT. The CDR3 consists of 14 residues. The CDR3 loop is CASSDGGVLYEQYF. CDR3 DNA: TGTGCCAGCAGCGACGGGGGGGTTCTCTACGAGCAGTACTTC.

This chain links TRBV9 with TRBJ1-3, with TRBD1 matching 7 bases. Germline V gene lookup returns CDR1 SGDLS and CDR2 YYNGEE. The CDR3 consists of 16 residues. The V and J ends lost 0 bases and 7 bases, in that order; junction bases with no gene match: 10. This CDR3 is CASSVAPTGFQNTIYF. CDR3 DNA sequence: TGTGCCAGCAGCGTAGCTCCGACAGGGTTTCAGAACACCATATATTTT.

The chain has TRBV5-1 and TRBJ1-4; TRBD1 aligns across 7 bases. V gave up 0 bases and J gave up 7 bases; unmatched junction bases: 6. The CDR3 spans 15 residues. Germline CDR1 and CDR2: SGHRS and YFSETQ. CDR3 loop: CASSLGQGVGEKLFF. DNA for the CDR3: TGCGCCAGCAGCTTGGGACAGGGAGTCGGTGAAAAACTGTTTTTT.

The chain is built from TRBV2 and TRBJ2-5, with TRBD2 matching over 11 bases. Germline-derived CDR1 and CDR2 are SNHLY and FYNNEI. This CDR3 comprises 15 residues. After removal of 11 bases from V and 5 bases from J, the junction contained 13 bases not matched to a gene. CDR3: CAGRFSGGAGETQYF. Here the CDR3 DNA reads TGTGCCGGACGTTTTAGCGGGGGGGCCGGGGAGACCCAGTACTTC.